The subject of this entry is one T cell receptor (beta chain). Its antigen remains undetermined. No much larger clone exists at a distance of one base, and base qualities are not known. Germline trimming amounts to 2 bases on V and 4 bases on J, with 5 as the count of junction bases outside the gene matches. There are 16 amino acids in the CDR3, from cysteine to phenylalanine inclusive. Kept here is only the CDR3 DNA, which spans 48 bases and is read in frame from base 1. The germline V gene specifies ENHRY as CDR1 and SYGVKD as CDR2. This record belongs to a study of cytomegalovirus exposure and HLA in healthy donors (TCRdb year 2017). Background for the entire study: According to a later analysis, one platform produced both the 120 validation repertoires and the 666 repertoires of the first cohort. The study was designed to test whether signatures of past pathogen exposure could be identified by cataloging public T cell receptors. The study combined high-throughput TCR immunosequencing, statistical association of individual TCRs with disease status, and machine learning to predict cytomegalovirus infection status. A separate validation cohort of 100 to 150 different subjects was used in addition to the 666-subject first cohort. Overall results and qualifications from the work: The classifier was reported to diagnose cytomegalovirus status with high specificity and sensitivity in both the original cohort and the validation cohort. Most TCR sequences were seen in very few donors, while some public TCRs were found in many individuals. All 120 or so repertoires were used to score co-occurrence in the validation cohort in a later analysis, because that analysis had no HLA typing for the cohort. The authors suggested that the approach could potentially be extended to other disease states and immunological phenotypes. Subsequent analysis determined that TCRs grouped into clusters in the first cohort also showed a tendency toward co-occurrence across the roughly 120 validation repertoires, and approximately 93% of cluster scores exceeded 0. A few of the identified cytomegalovirus-associated TCR beta chains were confirmed in vitro to be specific for cytomegalovirus antigens. The study listed 150 to 200 TCR beta chains as associated with cytomegalovirus.

The donors were included in the validation cohort of some 120 subjects, a group kept apart from the roughly 700-subject first cohort. Library preparation was by the immunoSEQ multiplex PCR assay. The paper's data handling went like this. A statistical classification framework was developed to diagnose cytomegalovirus status using the catalog of TCR beta chain sequences. TCRdb re-hosts the immuneACCESS table, in-frame sequences only. Its copies lack some clones; in the studies checked, an unresolved V gene accounts for under half of them, and the cause for the rest is not known. V and J calls plus clone size are reproduced from that table; the DNA served to infer D and trimming. This sample lists more than 150,000 clones; approximately 83% were detected once. In total, the top ten clones hold approximately 2.9% of the sample.

Sequencing input: PBMCs. The receptor was isolated from a woman under 30 in good health and CMV-seropositive. This chain joins TRBV10-3 to TRBJ2-7; 13 central bases correspond to TRBD2. The DNA is as follows: TGTGCCATCAGTGAGGGACTAGCGGGGGCGGGTTACGAGCAGTACTTC. Its translation is CAISEGLAGAGYEQYF.